This passage covers 18 T cell receptor beta chains from one sample sequenced in a study of blood T cell repertoires in COVID-19. Clones were read by immunoSEQ multiplex PCR, and TCRdb kept only the in-frame ones, dropping some. Here the sample spans some 150,000 clones, 88% being singletons. The material sequenced was peripheral blood. The receptor set was obtained from a human donor in a cohort sampled during active COVID-19.

CDR3 coding DNA: TGTGCCAGCAGCTCCCGAAATACTTGGGAGCAGTACTTC. Encoded protein: CASSSRNTWEQYF. The chain links TRBV13 to TRBJ2-7; D is ambiguous. The CDR3 is made up of 13 amino acids. V was clipped by 4 bases and J by 7 bases, with 14 bases between them. Germline values: CDR1 PRHDT, CDR2 FYEKMQ (reference sequence).

The rearrangement joins TRBV2 to TRBJ1-1; D unresolved. From germline, CDR1 is SNHLY and CDR2 FYNNEI. CDR3 size: 14 residues. Trimming left V 4 bases short and J 2 bases short, with 11 bases between. For the CDR3, the DNA is TGTGCCAGCAGTGGACACAGCTTAAACACTGAAGCTTTCTTT. It specifies CASSGHSLNTEAFF.

Of note for this clone: Other DNA sequences in the sample encode the same CDR3. V and J are TRBV7-8 and TRBJ1-4, with D possibly being TRBD1 (5 bases). This CDR3 is built from 15 residues. CDR1 is SGHVS, CDR2 FQNEAQ, per germline. The V and J ends lost 4 bases and 8 bases respectively, with 17 bases between them. The CDR3 sequence: CASSSQGVGKEKLFF. The CDR3 DNA reads TGTGCCAGCAGCTCCCAAGGGGTAGGGAAGGAAAAACTGTTTTTT.

The chain recombines TRBV7-2 with TRBJ2-1; 9 nucleotides match TRBD2. Germline assignment: CDR1 SGHTA and CDR2 FQGNSA. J lost 6 bases, V lost 0 bases, and 12 bases had no gene match. This CDR3 has 18 amino acids. Here the CDR3 reads CASSLAPGGSGRSNEQFF. CDR3 DNA: TGTGCCAGCAGCTTAGCCCCCGGGGGAAGCGGGAGGAGCAATGAGCAGTTCTTC.

The rearrangement joins TRBV4-1 to TRBJ2-1, with a tentative D call TRBD1 (6 bases). Trimming stripped 0 bases from V and 7 bases from J, with 25 bases between. The CDR3 length is 19 residues. Germline loops: CDR1 MGHRA, CDR2 YSYEKL. The CDR3 sequence is CASSQDPRLTGSLANEQFF. CDR3 DNA sequence: TGCGCCAGCAGCCAAGACCCTCGGCTTACAGGGTCGCTGGCAAATGAGCAGTTCTTC.

The chain combines TRBV28 with TRBJ2-7, with a weak D call TRBD1 (6 bases). This CDR3 is 13 amino acids long. Per the germline V gene, CDR1 is MDHEN and CDR2 is SYDVKM. Deletions cut 3 bases from V and 1 base from J, with 7 bases between. The CDR3, as DNA: TGTGCCAGCAGTTTGAGGGGGTCCTACGAGCAGTACTTC. Protein sequence: CASSLRGSYEQYF.

This chain links TRBV15 with TRBJ2-5; no firm D call. The CDR3 loop spans 13 amino acids. Germline lookup yields CDR1 LNHNV and CDR2 YYDKDF (reference sequence). Trimming removed 0 bases at V and 4 bases at J, with 6 bases between. CDR3 residues: CATSRDPRETQYF. Here the CDR3 DNA reads TGTGCCACCAGCAGAGATCCCCGAGAGACCCAGTACTTC.

V and J are TRBV3-1 (or the pseudogene TRBV3-2) and TRBJ1-1; a possible D gene is TRBD1 (5 bases). In germline, CDR1 is LGHDT, CDR2 YNNKEL (reference sequence). V gave up 0 bases and J gave up 7 bases, with 9 bases separating them. The CDR3 has 13 amino acids. Here the CDR3 reads CASSQEIQVEAFF. DNA for the CDR3: TGTGCCAGCAGCCAAGAAATACAGGTTGAAGCTTTCTTT.

This chain uses TRBV5-1 with TRBJ2-1, with 15 bases matching TRBD2. CDR3 length equals 15 residues. Germline V gives CDR1 SGHRS, CDR2 YFSETQ. Trimming removed 4 bases from V and 6 bases from J; junction bases left unmatched: 2. CDR3 DNA: TGCGCCAGCAGCACGGGACTAGCGGGAGGCAATGAGCAGTTCTTC. Amino acid sequence: CASSTGLAGGNEQFF. Together with reference TRBV5-1 and TRBJ2-1, the CDR3 gives the full variable domain: KAGVTQTPRYLIKTRGQQVTLSCSPISGHRSVSWYQQTPGQGLQFLFEYFSETQRNKGNFPGRFSGRQFSNSRSEMNVSTLELGDSALYLCASSTGLAGGNEQFFGPGTRLTVL.

The V and J genes are TRBV6-5 and TRBJ2-7; 8 positions agree with TRBD2. The CDR3 sequence is 16 residues long. V was clipped by 0 bases and J by 0 bases; unmatched bases: 4. Looked up from germline, CDR1 is MNHEY and CDR2 is SVGAGI. CDR3 DNA: TGTGCCAGCAGTTACTCGAGGGCGGGGGGCTCCTACGAGCAGTACTTC. It codes for CASSYSRAGGSYEQYF.

The chain couples TRBV4-1 to TRBJ2-3, with 11 bases lining up with TRBD2. Germline V gene data show CDR1 as MGHRA and CDR2 as YSYEKL. Trimming at V came to 2 bases and at J to 3 bases, leaving 10 bases not matched to a gene. This CDR3 is 18 amino acids long. This CDR3 reads CASSQRALGLAETDTQYF. Here the CDR3 DNA reads TGCGCCAGCAGCCAAAGGGCCTTGGGACTAGCGGAGACAGATACGCAGTATTTT.

The rearrangement uses TRBV6-2 or TRBV6-3 and TRBJ2-7, with 14 bases lining up with TRBD2. V lost 0 bases, J lost 4 bases, and 2 bases stayed unmatched. CDR1 is MNHEY and CDR2 is SVGEGT in the germline V gene. The CDR3 extends over 16 amino acids. The CDR3 region is CASSYSGLAGAYEQYF. CDR3 coding DNA: TGTGCCAGCAGTTACTCGGGACTAGCGGGGGCTTACGAGCAGTACTTC.

With respect to this clone: Other DNA sequences within the sample encode an identical CDR3. The rearrangement links TRBV3-1 (or the pseudogene TRBV3-2) to TRBJ1-1, with D perhaps matching TRBD1 (5 bases). The germline CDR1 and CDR2 sequences are LGHDT and YNNKEL (reference sequence). V shed 10 bases and J shed 4 bases, with 10 bases lying between them. This CDR3 is built from 11 residues. The CDR3 here is CATRGGTEAFF. CDR3 sequence (DNA): TGTGCCACCCGGGGGGGCACTGAAGCTTTCTTT.

The chain has TRBV5-1 and TRBJ2-1; D call uncertain. Germline lookup yields CDR1 SGHRS and CDR2 YFSETQ. The CDR3 has 14 amino acids. V lost 0 bases and J 4 bases, leaving 8 bases between the germline ends. The CDR3 bases are TGCGCCAGCAGCTTGGCCAACAGATACAATGAGCAGTTCTTC. Translated: CASSLANRYNEQFF.

This sequence joins TRBV6-5 and TRBJ1-3; 8 nucleotides agree with TRBD1. The CDR3 is made up of 16 amino acids. V was pared by 3 bases and J by 2 bases, with 6 bases of the junction left unmatched. CDR1 is MNHEY, CDR2 SVGAGI, per germline. The CDR3 bases are TGTGCCAGCAGTTATGACAGGGGCCGGACTGGAAACACCATATATTTT. Protein sequence: CASSYDRGRTGNTIYF.

The chain links TRBV30 to TRBJ2-1; D is perhaps TRBD2 (6 bases). V lost 2 bases and J lost 6, with 20 bases in between. CDR3 length: 16 residues. Germline CDR1 is GTSNPN and CDR2 is SVGIG (reference sequence). The CDR3 here is CAWSYSGRGFINEQFF. In DNA, the CDR3 is TGTGCCTGGAGTTACAGCGGGCGAGGGTTCATCAATGAGCAGTTCTTC.

The rearrangement joins TRBV6-5 to TRBJ1-1, with TRBD1 as a possible D gene (5 bases). Trimming stripped 6 bases from V and 1 base from J, with 9 bases between. The germline V gene encodes CDR1 MNHEY and CDR2 SVGAGI. The CDR3 sequence is 13 residues long. CDR3 residues: CASRFRGNTEAFF. The CDR3 bases are TGTGCCAGCAGGTTTAGGGGGAACACTGAAGCTTTCTTT.

The chain is built from TRBV6-5 and TRBJ2-5, with 8 bases matching TRBD1. V was pared by 2 bases and J by 4 bases, with 0 bases of the junction left unmatched. Per germline, CDR1 MNHEY and CDR2 SVGAGI. The CDR3 totals 13 residues. The CDR3 DNA is TGTGCCAGCAGTTACACAGGGGGAGAGACCCAGTACTTC. This encodes CASSYTGGETQYF.